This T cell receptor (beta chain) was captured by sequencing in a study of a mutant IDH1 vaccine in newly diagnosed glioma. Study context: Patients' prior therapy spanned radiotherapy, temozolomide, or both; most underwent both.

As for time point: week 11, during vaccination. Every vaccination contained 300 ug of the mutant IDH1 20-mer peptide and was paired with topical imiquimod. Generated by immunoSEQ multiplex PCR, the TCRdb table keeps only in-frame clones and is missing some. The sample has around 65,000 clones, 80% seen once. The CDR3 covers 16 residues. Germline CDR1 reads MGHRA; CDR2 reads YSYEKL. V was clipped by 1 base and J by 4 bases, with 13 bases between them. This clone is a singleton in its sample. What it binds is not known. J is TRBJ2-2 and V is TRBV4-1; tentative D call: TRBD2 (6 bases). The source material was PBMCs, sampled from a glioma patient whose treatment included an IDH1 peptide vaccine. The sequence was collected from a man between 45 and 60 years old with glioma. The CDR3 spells CASSQGARRGTGELFF. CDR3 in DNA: TGCGCCAGCAGCCAAGGGGCCAGGAGGGGCACCGGGGAGCTGTTTTTT.